A single sample gave rise to the 24 T cell receptor beta chains below, sequenced in a study of beta chain features in type 1 diabetes. The antigens these receptors bind are not known. The study's findings and limits: Moderate yet significant TCRB CDR3 shortening was seen in Type 1 diabetes patients in all four CD4+ subsets.

Expressed TCRB transcripts got sequenced, as all isolated RNA was reverse transcribed. Here immunoSEQ multiplex PCR was the method, and the copy in TCRdb shows in-frame clones only, minus some. This table has more than 300,000 clones, around 9.6% appearing once. Source material: central memory CD4+ T cells from blood. Receptors were obtained from a man aged 30 to 39 with type 1 diabetes.

V gene TRBV9 combines with J gene TRBJ1-1; D unclear. Germline assignment: CDR1 SGDLS and CDR2 YYNGEE. V shed 0 bases and J shed 5 bases, with 11 bases lying between them. The CDR3 is 14 amino acids. The CDR3 DNA is TGTGCCAGCAGCGTAGAGGCAGTGAGGACTGAAGCTTTCTTT. It codes for CASSVEAVRTEAFF.

CDR3: CASSSPASSGAITDTQYF. Here the CDR3 DNA reads TGTGCCAGCAGCTCCCCGGCGTCATCAGGGGCCATCACAGATACGCAGTATTTT. The V and J genes are TRBV7-2 and TRBJ2-3, with TRBD1 as a possible D gene (6 bases). Germline lookup yields CDR1 SGHTA and CDR2 FQGNSA. Trimming took 4 bases from V and 2 from J, leaving 22 bases between them. This CDR3 region has 18 residues.

This clone has only a few counts. This chain connects TRBV6-6 to TRBJ2-5; 8 bases are a match to TRBD1. The germline V gene has CDR1 MNHNY and CDR2 SVGAGI (reference sequence). The CDR3 is 14 residues long. Germline trimming cut 7 bases from V and 5 bases from J; bases unmatched to any gene: 9. The DNA of the CDR3 is TGTGCCAGCACAAGACAGGGGAGGAGTGAGACCCAGTACTTC. Translation: CASTRQGRSETQYF.

This clone has only a few counts. The CDR3: CASSFNYPGLAGNEQFF. The CDR3 DNA is TGCGCCAGCAGCTTTAATTACCCGGGATTAGCAGGCAATGAGCAGTTCTTC. This sequence joins TRBV5-1 and TRBJ2-1; maybe TRBD2 (5 bases). V was clipped by 2 bases and J by 6 bases, with 21 bases between them. Germline CDR1 reads SGHRS; CDR2 reads YFSETQ. This CDR3 has 17 residues.

The chain is built from TRBV20-1 and TRBJ2-1; D gene uncertain. Germline lookup yields CDR1 DFQATT and CDR2 SNEGSKA (reference sequence). The CDR3 is 11 amino acids. Trimming took 5 bases from V and 3 from J, leaving 5 bases between them. CDR3 sequence (DNA): TGCAGTGCTGTCAACTACAATGAGCAGTTCTTC. This translates into CSAVNYNEQFF.

This clone was observed many times. The rearrangement links TRBV9 to TRBJ1-2; 8 positions match TRBD1. J lost 4 bases, V lost 1 base, and 6 bases had no gene match. Germline V gene lookup returns CDR1 SGDLS and CDR2 YYNGEE. CDR3 size: 15 residues. The CDR3 bases are TGTGCCAGCAGCGTACAGGGGGCGCGAGCCTATGGCTACACCTTC. Its protein is CASSVQGARAYGYTF.

There are a few counts of this clone. The V and J genes are TRBV6-5 and TRBJ2-7, with 12 positions matching TRBD2. The germline CDR1 and CDR2 sequences are MNHEY and SVGAGI. CDR3 length equals 15 residues. With V trimmed by 6 bases and J by 6 bases, 9 bases remained unmatched. Here the CDR3 reads CASRGGLAGLREQYF. The DNA for the CDR3 is TGTGCCAGCAGGGGTGGACTAGCGGGACTTCGCGAGCAGTACTTC.

This clone has a handful of counts. The V gene is TRBV6-1, the J gene TRBJ1-5, with D possibly being TRBD1 (6 bases). Germline values: CDR1 MNHNS, CDR2 SASEGT. The CDR3 covers 14 residues. CDR3 nucleotide sequence: TGTCGCTCTGGGGGCATGTATAGCAATCAGCCCCAGCATTTT. Translating gives CRSGGMYSNQPQHF.

This clone appeared a few times. V usage is TRBV4-2 and J usage is TRBJ1-1; 9 nucleotides match TRBD1. The V segment lost 1 base and the J segment 6 bases; nucleotides outside the gene matches: 21. The CDR3 runs to 20 residues. Germline values: CDR1 LGHNA, CDR2 YNFKEQ. CDR3 sequence (DNA): TGTGCCAGCAGCCAAGTTAATCGGTGGGACAGGGCGGGGGCTGGAGCTGAAGCTTTCTTT. Translation gives CASSQVNRWDRAGAGAEAFF.

This clone was counted at least ten times. The chain recombines TRBV4-3 with TRBJ2-2; D call uncertain. Trimming took off 0 bases at V and 6 bases at J, with 17 bases between the two ends. The CDR3 contains 17 residues. Germline V gene data show CDR1 as LGHNA and CDR2 as YSLEER. The CDR3 is CASSQDWARWAAGELFF. The CDR3 DNA sequence: TGCGCCAGCAGCCAAGACTGGGCGAGGTGGGCCGCCGGGGAGCTGTTTTTT.

The sample holds a few counts of this clone. CDR3 region: CASRHAGTDINEKLFF. The DNA for the CDR3 is TGCGCCAGCAGACACGCCGGGACCGACATAAATGAAAAACTGTTTTTT. V usage is TRBV5-1 and J usage is TRBJ1-4; possibly TRBD1 for D (5 bases). V lost 5 bases to trimming and J lost 5 bases, with 19 bases between them. The CDR3 extends over 16 amino acids. The V gene's germline CDR1 is SGHRS and CDR2 YFSETQ.

V is TRBV11-3 and J is TRBJ1-2; D gene unclear. With 2 bases removed from V and 3 bases from J, the gap between germline ends came to 19 bases. The germline gives CDR1 SGHNT, CDR2 YENEEA. CDR3 size: 17 residues. The CDR3 is CASSLWEASLNYYGYTF. CDR3 nucleotide sequence: TGTGCCAGCAGCTTATGGGAGGCCAGCCTTAATTACTATGGCTACACCTTC.

CDR3 sequence: CASSIGGGMNTEAFF. The CDR3 DNA sequence: TGTGCCAGTAGTATAGGAGGAGGGATGAACACTGAAGCTTTCTTT. The chain carries TRBV19 and TRBJ1-1; D is unclear. The V and J ends lost 1 base and 0 bases respectively, with 9 bases between them. From germline, CDR1 is LNHDA and CDR2 SQIVND (reference sequence). This CDR3 region has 15 residues.

This clone was counted between two and nine times. This specimen includes other DNA sequences encoding the same CDR3. DNA for the CDR3: TGTGCCAGCAGCTCCTACAGGGACAAGCAGTACTTC. Translating gives CASSSYRDKQYF. The rearrangement joins TRBV7-2 to TRBJ2-7, with D possibly matching TRBD1 (6 bases). This CDR3 region has 12 residues. The germline V gene has CDR1 SGHTA and CDR2 FQGNSA. V was trimmed by 4 bases and J by 8 bases, leaving 12 bases between them. Combining the CDR3 with reference TRBV7-2 and TRBJ2-7 gives the whole variable domain GAGVSQSPSNKVTEKGKDVELRCDPISGHTALYWYRQSLGQGLEFLIYFQGNSAPDKSGLPSDRFSAERTGGSVSTLTIQRTQQEDSAVYLCASSSYRDKQYFGPGTRLTVT.

This clone was recorded a few times. J is TRBJ1-5 and V is TRBV7-9; D is ambiguous. V was clipped by 1 base and J by 3 bases, with 10 bases between them. This CDR3 contains 15 residues. CDR1 is SEHNR and CDR2 is FQNEAQ in the germline V gene (reference sequence). The CDR3 region is CASSLDSGYNQPQHF. Here the CDR3 DNA reads TGTGCCAGCAGCTTAGATTCGGGGTACAATCAGCCCCAGCATTTT.

The table lists this clone with a few counts. This sequence joins TRBV2 and TRBJ2-7; D remains unclear. This CDR3 comprises 13 residues. V lost 6 bases, J lost 5 bases, and 14 bases lay in between. CDR1 SNHLY and CDR2 FYNNEI come from the germline V gene. The CDR3 spells CASRTEASDEQYF. In DNA form, the CDR3 reads TGTGCCAGCAGGACTGAGGCCAGTGACGAGCAGTACTTC. The complete variable domain, with remaining parts taken from reference TRBV2 and TRBJ2-7, reads EPEVTQTPSHQVTQMGQEVILRCVPISNHLYFYWYRQILGQKVEFLVSFYNNEISEKSEIFDDQFSVERPDGSNFTLKIRSTKLEDSAMYFCASRTEASDEQYFGPGTRLTVT.

This clone was seen a handful of times. This chain connects TRBV2 to TRBJ2-7, with 12 bases fitting TRBD2. The CDR3 is 15 residues long. Trimming took 3 bases from V and 3 from J; bases not matched to a gene: 3. The germline gives CDR1 SNHLY, CDR2 FYNNEI. CDR3 nucleotide sequence: TGTGCCAGCAGTGACGGACTAGCGGGACTCTACGAGCAGTACTTC. It translates to CASSDGLAGLYEQYF.

This chain connects TRBV7-2 to TRBJ2-5, with D tentatively TRBD1 or TRBD2 (6 bases each). V was trimmed by 6 bases and J by 4 bases, leaving 12 bases between them. The CDR3 spans 13 residues. Germline V CDR1 and CDR2: SGHTA, FQGNSA. CDR3 in amino acids: CASRQRGAETQYF. As DNA, the CDR3 is TGTGCCAGCAGACAAAGGGGGGCAGAGACCCAGTACTTC.

There are many counts of this clone. J is TRBJ2-4 and V is TRBV19, with 9 bases identical to TRBD1. The CDR3 is 15 amino acids. V lost 4 bases to trimming and J lost 3 bases; unmatched junction nucleotides: 4. Germline assignment: CDR1 LNHDA and CDR2 SQIVND (reference sequence). The CDR3 DNA is TGTGCCAGTAGTACCCCGACAGGGGGCAAAAACATTCAGTACTTC. It yields the protein CASSTPTGGKNIQYF.

This clone has only one observation. The chain is built from TRBV28 and TRBJ1-3; TRBD1 agrees at 9 bases. Germline V gene sequence: CDR1 MDHEN, CDR2 SYDVKM. The V and J ends lost 4 bases and 1 base, in that order; junction bases with no gene match: 2. CDR3 length: 15 amino acids. For the CDR3, the DNA is TGTGCCAGCAGTTCACAGGGGGCTTCTGGAAACACCATATATTTT. It is translated as CASSSQGASGNTIYF.

This clone was observed a handful of times. This chain links TRBV5-4 with TRBJ2-5, with D uncertain. Trimming removed 0 bases from V and 2 bases from J, with 8 bases in between. The CDR3 has 14 amino acids. Germline V gives CDR1 SGHNT, CDR2 YYREEE (reference sequence). The CDR3 is CASSLDWGQETQYF. As DNA, the CDR3 is TGTGCCAGCAGCTTGGACTGGGGTCAAGAGACCCAGTACTTC.

This chain uses TRBV6-6 with TRBJ2-3, with a possible D match to TRBD2 (6 bases). The V gene lost 0 bases and the J gene lost 4 bases, with 11 bases spanning the gap. The germline gives CDR1 MNHNY, CDR2 SVGAGI (reference sequence). The CDR3 is 15 residues long. The CDR3 DNA reads TGTGCCAGCAGTTACTCCGGGAGCCTTCCAGATACGCAGTATTTT. It encodes CASSYSGSLPDTQYF.

This clone was seen a handful of times. The genes are TRBV4-2 and TRBJ2-3, with 11 bases identical to TRBD1. J lost 2 bases, V lost 3 bases, and 7 bases had no gene match. This CDR3 is built from 17 residues. Germline lookup yields CDR1 LGHNA and CDR2 YNFKEQ. The chain's CDR3 is CASSQVPGQGVTDTQYF. CDR3 bases: TGTGCCAGCAGCCAGGTACCGGGACAGGGGGTCACAGATACGCAGTATTTT.

V and J are TRBV11-2 and TRBJ1-1; D might be TRBD1 (5 bases). The CDR3 length is 14 residues. Trimming removed 1 base at V and 1 base at J, with 7 bases between. CDR1 and CDR2 (germline): SGHAT, FQNNGV. The CDR3 region has the DNA TGTGCCAGCAGCTTAGCAGGGCAGAACACTGAAGCTTTCTTT. Translated, it gives CASSLAGQNTEAFF.